Listed below are T cell receptor beta chains from one sample, sequenced in a study of blood T cell repertoires in COVID-19. Assay: immunoSEQ multiplex PCR; the TCRdb copy retains only in-frame clones and omits some. The data contain fewer than 400,000 clones, approximately 83% of them singletons. Sequencing was done on a sample of PBMCs or T cells enriched from blood (not recorded which). The receptor source for this set is a man aged 25-45 years who had recovered from COVID-19. Each CDR3 is given with its conserved first and last residue. The order of the fields is J gene, D gene, clone size, V gene, CDR3 protein, CDR3 DNA. A D gene is named only where the DNA matches it firmly. The size field is filled for only some rows; it gives once, few, many or a size class.

>TRBJ1-1|NA|NA|TRBV5-6
CASSLGDTTEAFF
TGTGCCAGCAGCTTGGGGGACACCACTGAAGCTTTCTTT
>TRBJ1-1|NA|few|TRBV9
CASSVEQVNGEAFF
TGTGCCAGCAGCGTAGAACAGGTGAATGGGGAAGCTTTCTTT
>TRBJ2-4|NA|once|TRBV6-5
CASMESPGAKNIQYF
TGTGCCAGCATGGAGTCTCCAGGGGCCAAAAACATTCAGTACTTC
>TRBJ1-1|NA|NA|TRBV11-2
CASSSTDKDTEAFF
TGTGCCAGCAGCTCGACGGACAAAGACACTGAAGCTTTCTTT
>TRBJ1-5|NA|NA|TRBV9
CASSVPPGGGNQPQHF
TGTGCCAGCAGCGTTCCCCCAGGAGGTGGCAATCAGCCCCAGCATTTT
>TRBJ2-1|TRBD2|NA|TRBV4-3
CASSQDLTSGEKFF
TGCGCCAGCAGCCAAGATCTGACTAGCGGGGAAAAGTTCTTC
>TRBJ2-3|NA|NA|TRBV30
CAWSVDGLAADTQYF
TGTGCCTGGAGTGTCGATGGGCTGGCCGCGGATACGCAGTATTTT
>TRBJ1-5|TRBD1|NA|TRBV9
CASSAQGASNQPQHF
TGTGCCAGCAGCGCTCAGGGGGCTAGCAATCAGCCCCAGCATTTT
>TRBJ1-2|NA|NA|TRBV18
CASSPPGQLISSGYTF
TGTGCCAGCTCACCACCCGGACAGCTTATAAGCAGTGGCTACACCTTC
>TRBJ1-4|NA|NA|TRBV30
CAWRVGQSENEKLFF
TGTGCCTGGAGGGTTGGACAGAGCGAAAATGAAAAACTGTTTTTT
>TRBJ2-1|NA|NA|TRBV5-1
CASSFGGGLYNEQFF
TGCGCCAGCAGCTTCGGCGGGGGCCTCTACAATGAGCAGTTCTTC
>TRBJ1-1|NA|once|TRBV2
CASSEDYTEAFF
TGTGCCAGCAGTGAGGACTACACTGAAGCTTTCTTT
>TRBJ1-1|TRBD1|NA|TRBV11-1
CASSLAPGQGMNTEAFF
TGTGCCAGCAGCTTAGCCCCGGGACAGGGGATGAACACTGAAGCTTTCTTT
>TRBJ2-2|TRBD2|NA|TRBV4-1
CASSQREGAGGFWTGELFF
TGCGCCAGCAGCCAAAGGGAAGGAGCGGGGGGATTTTGGACCGGGGAGCTGTTTTTT
>TRBJ1-4|TRBD1|NA|TRBV9
CASSQGQTNEKLFF
TGTGCCAGCAGCCAGGGACAGACTAATGAAAAACTGTTTTTT
>TRBJ1-2|TRBD1|NA|TRBV24-1
CATSDSSRGVIYGYTF
TGTGCCACCAGTGATTCAAGCAGGGGGGTGATCTATGGCTACACCTTC
>TRBJ1-1|NA|NA|TRBV4-2
CASSLGSGENTEAFF
TGTGCCAGCAGCCTAGGGTCAGGGGAGAACACTGAAGCTTTCTTT
>TRBJ1-2|NA|NA|TRBV2
CASSPGRGNYGYTF
TGTGCCAGCAGCCCCGGCAGGGGAAACTATGGCTACACCTTC
>TRBJ1-1|NA|NA|TRBV19
CASTIAGGRNTEAFF
TGTGCCAGTACCATCGCCGGGGGGAGAAACACTGAAGCTTTCTTT
>TRBJ2-2|NA|many|TRBV5-1
CASSFLLTGRTGELFF
TGCGCCAGCAGCTTCCTTTTGACAGGGAGGACCGGGGAGCTGTTTTTT
>TRBJ2-3|NA|once|TRBV6-5
CASSPRGLRTDTQYF
TGTGCCAGCAGCCCCAGGGGTTTACGGACAGATACGCAGTATTTT
>TRBJ1-2|TRBD1|NA|TRBV7-2
CASSRQGGNGYTF
TGTGCCAGCAGCCGACAGGGGGGGAATGGCTACACCTTC
>TRBJ1-1|NA|NA|TRBV5-1
CASSRLQGKLNTEAFF
TGCGCCAGCAGCCGATTACAGGGAAAGCTGAACACTGAAGCTTTCTTT
>TRBJ1-3|NA|NA|TRBV14
CASSPGLHLSGNTIYF
TGTGCCAGCAGCCCGGGACTCCACCTCTCTGGAAACACCATATATTTT
>TRBJ1-2|TRBD1|once|TRBV7-2
CASSGGDRGGYGYTF
TGTGCCAGCAGCGGGGGGGACAGGGGTGGCTATGGCTACACCTTC
>TRBJ1-2|NA|NA|TRBV5-6
CASAMGARDGYTF
TGTGCCAGCGCCATGGGTGCCCGGGATGGCTACACCTTC
>TRBJ2-1|TRBD2|NA|TRBV4-1
CASSQDIGRGAIGEQFF
TGCGCCAGCAGCCAAGATATAGGGCGGGGGGCCATAGGTGAGCAGTTCTTC
>TRBJ2-5|NA|NA|TRBV7-2
CASSLEHLQETQYF
TGTGCCAGCAGCTTAGAACACCTGCAAGAGACCCAGTACTTC
>TRBJ1-5|TRBD1|NA|TRBV19
CASRTGSNQPQHF
TGTGCCAGTAGGACAGGGTCCAATCAGCCCCAGCATTTT
>TRBJ2-1|TRBD1|NA|TRBV19
CASSWGQGAYNEQFF
TGTGCCAGTAGCTGGGGACAGGGGGCCTACAATGAGCAGTTCTTC
>TRBJ1-1|NA|NA|TRBV11-3
CASSTKTGRDNTEAFF
TGTGCCAGCAGCACAAAAACAGGGCGAGATAACACTGAAGCTTTCTTT
>TRBJ1-5|NA|NA|TRBV9
CASSATSTGYQPQHF
TGTGCCAGCAGCGCTACCTCAACAGGGTATCAGCCCCAGCATTTT
>TRBJ1-5|NA|NA|TRBV6-6
CASRSGRQDQPQHF
TGTGCCAGCAGGTCCGGGAGGCAAGATCAGCCCCAGCATTTT
>TRBJ2-5|NA|NA|TRBV7-2
CASSLARNQETQYF
TGTGCCAGCAGCTTAGCTAGAAACCAAGAGACCCAGTACTTC
>TRBJ1-6|TRBD1|NA|TRBV30
CAWRANRRDRGSSYNSPLHF
TGTGCCTGGAGAGCTAACCGGAGGGACAGGGGTAGCTCCTATAATTCACCCCTCCACTTT
>TRBJ1-1|NA|NA|TRBV27
CASIMPRNTEAFF
TGTGCCAGCATCATGCCGCGGAACACTGAAGCTTTCTTT
>TRBJ1-2|NA|NA|TRBV7-2
CASRGGGSRYGYTF
TGTGCCAGCAGAGGGGGGGGGAGTCGCTATGGCTACACCTTC
>TRBJ2-3|TRBD1|NA|TRBV7-3
CASSLGRGRGADTQYF
TGTGCCAGCAGCTTGGGCAGGGGGCGAGGTGCAGATACGCAGTATTTT
>TRBJ1-4|NA|once|TRBV5-1
CASSLGNRNEKLFF
TGCGCCAGCAGCTTGGGAAACAGGAATGAAAAACTGTTTTTT
>TRBJ2-4|TRBD1|NA|TRBV3-1/TRBV3-2
CASSPTPSGTGSKNIQYF
TGTGCCAGCAGCCCGACCCCCTCCGGGACAGGGAGTAAAAACATTCAGTACTTC
>TRBJ1-2|TRBD1|NA|TRBV7-3
CASSTNRGDGYTF
TGTGCCAGCAGCACAAACAGGGGCGATGGCTACACCTTC
>TRBJ2-2|TRBD1|NA|TRBV5-1
CASSPPGQENTGELFF
TGCGCCAGCAGCCCCCCGGGACAGGAGAACACCGGGGAGCTGTTTTTT
>TRBJ1-1|NA|NA|TRBV19
CASSIGGSEAFF
TGTGCCAGTAGTATAGGAGGGTCTGAAGCTTTCTTT
>TRBJ2-2|NA|NA|TRBV25-1
CASSDHRDTLPGELFF
TGTGCCAGCAGTGACCACCGGGACACCCTCCCCGGGGAGCTGTTTTTT
>TRBJ1-6|NA|NA|TRBV10-3
CAIKPTENSPLHF
TGTGCCATCAAGCCTACAGAAAATTCACCCCTCCACTTT
>TRBJ1-3|NA|NA|TRBV11-2
CASSLDRDTIYF
TGTGCCAGCAGCTTAGACCGGGACACCATATATTTT
>TRBJ2-7|NA|NA|TRBV6-5
CASTGNSYEQYF
TGTGCCAGCACAGGCAACTCCTACGAGCAGTACTTC
>TRBJ1-5|TRBD1|once|TRBV2
CASEASGTDYQPQHF
TGTGCCAGCGAGGCCTCCGGGACAGATTATCAGCCCCAGCATTTT
>TRBJ2-5|TRBD1|once|TRBV5-1
CASSSGQGAQETQYF
TGCGCCAGCAGCAGCGGACAGGGGGCACAAGAGACCCAGTACTTC
>TRBJ1-4|NA|NA|TRBV3-1/TRBV3-2
CASSQEDPPRMFF
TGTGCCAGCAGCCAAGAAGATCCGCCGCGTATGTTTTTT
>TRBJ1-3|NA|NA|TRBV6-6
CASSYSQGTGNTIYF
TGTGCCAGCAGTTACTCCCAGGGCACTGGAAACACCATATATTTT
>TRBJ1-1|NA|NA|TRBV18
CASSPRINTEAFF
TGTGCCAGCTCACCGCGAATCAACACTGAAGCTTTCTTT
>TRBJ2-1|TRBD2|NA|TRBV14
CASSQLGGGLYEQFF
TGTGCCAGCAGCCAGTTAGGCGGGGGGTTATATGAGCAGTTCTTC
>TRBJ1-1|NA|NA|TRBV5-8
CASSPRKTAADTEAFF
TGTGCCAGCAGCCCACGGAAGACCGCTGCGGACACTGAAGCTTTCTTT